The clone carrying this TCR beta chain was recorded at least ten times. What it binds is not known. These data originate in a study of T-cell reconstitution after alpha-beta-depleted transplantation in children. General study findings and limits: Once a year had passed after transplant, T-cell counts and diversity came mostly from newly produced T cells. Some patients owed their high day-60 TCRbeta diversity to surviving recipient T cells and thymic progenitors.

CDR3 length equals 16 residues. Per germline, CDR1 LGHNA and CDR2 YNFKEQ. V dropped 1 base and J dropped 1 base, with 13 bases sitting between them. The TCRbeta library incorporated unique molecular identifiers. TCRdb passed the PCR reads through MiXCR, listing each CDR3 protein once. The table has about 980,000 distinct CDR3 sequences, roughly 29% seen once. The TCR originated in a boy in the first two years of life who had a stem cell transplant for SCID, so the T cells may come from the graft donor. This sequence joins TRBV4-2 and TRBJ1-1, with D possibly matching TRBD1 (5 bases). The sequencing used PBMCs, mostly from graft donor cells, collected 360 days after TCRalphabeta/CD19-depleted stem cell transplant. CDR3 bases: TGTGCCAGCAGCCAAGGAATCGACGGGGCGAACACTGAAGCTTTCTTT. It translates to CASSQGIDGANTEAFF.